This TCR beta chain was found in a study of cytomegalovirus exposure and HLA in healthy donors (dated by TCRdb to 2016 to 2017). Background on the whole study: An earlier analysis of some 600 of the donors reported under 300 Gb of sequence data and 95 million to 130 million unique TCR beta sequences obtained from around 180 million T cells. Around 320 gigabases of sequencing data and 78 million or so unique TCR sequences were included in an early release covering 550 to 650 HLA-typed donors. Of the roughly 390 genotyped donors, 81% fell in the genetic ancestry cluster associated with self-reported Caucasian donors. The study was designed to test whether signatures of past pathogen exposure could be identified by cataloging public T cell receptors. The study used immunosequencing to profile the T cell repertoires of 666 subjects and linked those repertoires to cytomegalovirus serostatus. A separate validation cohort of some 130 different subjects was used in addition to the roughly 670-subject first cohort. To predict cytomegalovirus infection status, the study combined high-throughput TCR immunosequencing, statistical association of individual TCRs with disease status, and machine learning. A later analysis re-examined previously published TCR beta repertoires from around 670 donors and added high-resolution HLA genotyping to investigate patterns of TCR occurrence. Rather than drawing on any new phenotypic data, the later analysis identified candidate immune exposures from TCR beta sequences and the way those sequences occurred across donors. An earlier analysis of some 500 of the donors used high-throughput TCR beta sequencing to judge whether each TCR beta V gene segment behaved as functional or pseudogenic. Alongside the repertoire data, information on donor age, sex, ethnicity and CMV serostatus was compiled. Genome-wide SNP genotypes for about 55% of the roughly 670 donors were used in a later genetic analysis, which treated that subset as a discovery cohort. All discovery cohort repertoires had been generated on a single sequencing platform. Both class I and class II loci were covered by HLA typing, at four-digit resolution. Typing coverage varied by locus: about 620-630 donors for A, B, C, DRB1 and DQB1; about 520 for DQA1; nearly 610 for DPA1; fewer than 480 for DPB1. Four or five DR-DQ haplotypes were treated as single units for association and clustering because of strong linkage in the cohort. Across around 400 genotyped donors of the cohort, an average of 235,054 unique TCR beta nucleotide sequences per donor were sequenced, and approximately 19% of those sequences were non-productive.

The cohort was made up of 650 to 700 healthy bone marrow donors. At the time of sampling, every cohort member was nominally healthy, though immune exposures that went unrecorded were likely present. The donor was CMV seronegative and was included in the group of several hundred seronegative cohort members. Every donor gave a peripheral blood sample, and the peripheral blood mononuclear cells from that sample were used for TCR beta sequencing. The Qiagen DNeasy Blood Extraction Kit was used to extract genomic DNA from the blood cell samples. The sample holds one count of this clone. This clone's antigen is unknown. The sample holds no much larger clone one base away, and base qualities are not on file. The paper's findings and limits, for the study overall: Assigning TCR associations to individual alleles was difficult when HLA alleles, especially DR and DQ, strongly co-occurred. In a later analysis, some 17,000 TCR beta sequences were associated with specific HLA alleles at a false discovery rate of 0.05. In a later analysis, the rate of TCR association differed among HLA loci, with DRB1 alleles having the most associated TCRs and HLA-C alleles having the fewest. It was suggested by the authors that the approach could potentially be generalized to other disease states and immunological phenotypes. Correlated functional status among segregating V segments might reflect linkage disequilibrium, but an unknown experimental factor could not be ruled out. Because counts were too low, 15 to 20 rarely observed V segments, including chromosome 9 orphons, were excluded from the earlier analysis of 587 of the donors. A further reported finding was that TCR beta sequences accurately predicted the HLA-A and HLA-B alleles for most subjects in the first cohort. This cohort had only TCR beta chains sequenced, and the lack of alpha or paired-chain data limited which features could be detected. In a later analysis, HLA-associated TCR beta chains were found to be more clonally expanded and to have lower generation probabilities than equally common non-associated chains. Cytomegalovirus status was reported to be diagnosed by the classifier with high specificity and sensitivity in both the original and validation cohorts. Most CMV-associated TCR beta chains appeared to be HLA-restricted in a later analysis, and the HLA associations seemed to be driven largely by CMV exposure. A group of highly shared sequence variants was considered likely to be a technical artifact of the sequencing pipeline. An earlier analysis of approximately 590 of the donors showed that most TCR beta V segments appeared in productive rearrangements either about 87% or about 30% of the time, which broadly matched IMGT annotations. Most TCR sequences were seen in very few donors, while some public TCRs were found in many individuals. The only immune exposure information available for the cohort was CMV serostatus. In a later genetic analysis, fewer N-insertions in productive TCRs were reported among donors in an Asian-associated ancestry cluster than the approximately 710-donor mean. The 87-base-pair reads could not distinguish some IMGT-functional V segments, including TRBV6-2 and TRBV6-3, so those segments were excluded. Roughly uniform sequencing depth across donors was assumed in presence/absence analyses, although this assumption may not hold. Because some donors lacked HLA typing at each locus, the association tests relied only on the typed subset. The study gave a list of under 200 TCR beta chains associated with cytomegalovirus. Three of the identified cytomegalovirus-associated TCR beta chains were confirmed in vitro to be specific for cytomegalovirus antigens. In a later genetic analysis, a missense DCLRE1C variant was associated with V-gene and J-gene trimming of TCR beta chains, and the association was replicated in an independent cohort. According to a later analysis, parvovirus B19, influenza, CMV and Epstein-Barr virus appeared linked to several top co-occurrence clusters.

V and J are truncated by 1 base and 7 bases respectively, leaving an intervening sequence of 13 bases. From the germline V gene (reference sequence), CDR1 is GTSNPN and CDR2 is SVGIG. The CDR3 holds 13 amino acids from the cysteine to the phenylalanine. Just CDR3 DNA is preserved here, 39 bases in frame from base 1. Libraries were built with the immunoSEQ multiplex PCR assay. For the multiplex PCR, a mixture combining 60 forward primers for TCR Vbeta segments and 13 reverse primers for TCR Jbeta segments was used. The CDR3 region of rearranged TCR beta genes was amplified from genomic DNA by a multiplex PCR assay. Amplified TCR beta libraries were sequenced as 87-base-pair reads on the Illumina HiSeq System. For the original study's pipeline: A later analysis tallied 80 million to 95 million unique TCR beta chains across the 550 to 850 repertoires, and about 10 million of those chains were shared by two or more donors. A nearest-neighbor algorithm error-corrected the raw reads and collapsed the reads into unique sequences, merging closely related sequences to remove PCR and sequencing errors. Alignment of CDR3 sequences to IMGT reference sequences was used to assign V, D and J gene segments. For a sequence to be retained, at least a six-nucleotide match to both a V gene segment and a J gene segment was required. A rearrangement counted as productive if the CDR3 had no stop codons and remained in frame with V and J, and every other rearrangement counted as non-productive. CDR3 was defined by IMGT convention, running from the second conserved V-encoded cysteine to the conserved J-encoded phenylalanine. The earlier analysis of approximately 500 of the donors excluded sequences that lacked an unambiguous match to a single V gene segment. In an earlier analysis of 500 to 750 of the donors, V segments were called functional above 56.7% productive rearrangements and were called segregating when the between-donor standard deviation exceeded 5%. A statistical classification framework was built for diagnosing cytomegalovirus status from the catalog of TCR beta chain sequences. In a later analysis, V and J genes were assigned by comparing TCR nucleotide sequences against IMGT/GENE-DB human TR gene sequences. The TCRdist pipeline was used in a later analysis to assign CDR3 sequences and most-parsimonious VDJ recombination scenarios. In a later analysis, every TCR beta chain was defined by the combination of its CDR3 amino acid sequence and its V-gene family, and reads without a unique V-gene family were dropped. In a later analysis, 450 to 600 highly shared, low-generation-probability nucleotide sequences were removed to address suspected cross-contamination and a sequencing artifact. In a later analysis, a clonal expansion index for each public chain was calculated from normalized within-repertoire ranks of inferred template counts. Generation probabilities in a later analysis came from a VDJ recombination model fitted to out-of-frame rearrangements, and those results were checked against IGoR. In a later analysis, TCR-TCR, TCR-HLA and TCR-CMV co-occurrence was scored with hypergeometric tests, and a repertoire-size bias correction was applied to TCR pairs. False discovery rates were estimated in a later analysis by permuting HLA or CMV assignments 20 times. In a later analysis, co-occurring TCRs were grouped with DBSCAN, and TCRdist sequence similarity was added when clustering was performed within HLA-allele-positive subsets. Co-occurrence clustering excluded repertoires with fewer than 30,000 or more than 120,000 public chains, plus five with anomalous nucleotide sharing. The clones in this table, taken by TCRdb from immuneACCESS, are in-frame only. Not every clone is retained; where verified, under half of the shortfall comes from an unresolved V gene, and the cause of the rest is unknown. That table gives V, J and clone size, and the DNA gave D and trimming. This sample lists roughly 170,000 clones; 75% to 90% were detected once. The ten top clones hold roughly 0.7% of the sample.

The V gene is TRBV30 and the J gene is TRBJ1-2; the D gene remains uncertain. The TCR originated in a boy under 18 in good health and CMV-seronegative. Sequences were obtained from PBMCs. The CDR3 loop reads CAWSGRVVGGYTF. The DNA is TGTGCCTGGAGTGGACGGGTGGTGGGTGGCTACACCTTC.